This T cell receptor beta chain was identified in a study of OX40 agonist ivuxolimab in advanced cancers. Regarding the study as a whole: Low normalized clonal expansion also occurred in some nonresponding patients. No determination was made of the antigen specificity of the expanded peripheral T cells. Circulating CD4+ and CD8+ T cells showed clonal expansion by week 6 at 0.1 to 3.0 mg/kg.

A word on this clone: The antigen is unknown.

The CDR3 is 13 residues long. Germline loops: CDR1 SGHRS, CDR2 YFSETQ. J gave up 10 bases and V 4 bases, and 7 bases lay outside the gene matches. Using immunoSEQ multiplex PCR, the repertoire was profiled, and TCRdb retains in-frame clones only, with some absent. In the table there are under 70,000 clones, over 75% of which are singletons. This sequence originates from an adult with an advanced solid tumor such as melanoma, head and neck, liver or kidney cancer. The chain joins TRBV5-1 to TRBJ1-4; 7 bases line up with TRBD1. Sequencing was performed on CD4+ or CD8+ T cells sorted from blood, taken in a trial of the OX40 agonist ivuxolimab. The CDR3 coding sequence is TGCGCCAGCAGCCCTGACAGGGAGGGAAAACTGTTTTTT. Encoded protein: CASSPDREGKLFF.